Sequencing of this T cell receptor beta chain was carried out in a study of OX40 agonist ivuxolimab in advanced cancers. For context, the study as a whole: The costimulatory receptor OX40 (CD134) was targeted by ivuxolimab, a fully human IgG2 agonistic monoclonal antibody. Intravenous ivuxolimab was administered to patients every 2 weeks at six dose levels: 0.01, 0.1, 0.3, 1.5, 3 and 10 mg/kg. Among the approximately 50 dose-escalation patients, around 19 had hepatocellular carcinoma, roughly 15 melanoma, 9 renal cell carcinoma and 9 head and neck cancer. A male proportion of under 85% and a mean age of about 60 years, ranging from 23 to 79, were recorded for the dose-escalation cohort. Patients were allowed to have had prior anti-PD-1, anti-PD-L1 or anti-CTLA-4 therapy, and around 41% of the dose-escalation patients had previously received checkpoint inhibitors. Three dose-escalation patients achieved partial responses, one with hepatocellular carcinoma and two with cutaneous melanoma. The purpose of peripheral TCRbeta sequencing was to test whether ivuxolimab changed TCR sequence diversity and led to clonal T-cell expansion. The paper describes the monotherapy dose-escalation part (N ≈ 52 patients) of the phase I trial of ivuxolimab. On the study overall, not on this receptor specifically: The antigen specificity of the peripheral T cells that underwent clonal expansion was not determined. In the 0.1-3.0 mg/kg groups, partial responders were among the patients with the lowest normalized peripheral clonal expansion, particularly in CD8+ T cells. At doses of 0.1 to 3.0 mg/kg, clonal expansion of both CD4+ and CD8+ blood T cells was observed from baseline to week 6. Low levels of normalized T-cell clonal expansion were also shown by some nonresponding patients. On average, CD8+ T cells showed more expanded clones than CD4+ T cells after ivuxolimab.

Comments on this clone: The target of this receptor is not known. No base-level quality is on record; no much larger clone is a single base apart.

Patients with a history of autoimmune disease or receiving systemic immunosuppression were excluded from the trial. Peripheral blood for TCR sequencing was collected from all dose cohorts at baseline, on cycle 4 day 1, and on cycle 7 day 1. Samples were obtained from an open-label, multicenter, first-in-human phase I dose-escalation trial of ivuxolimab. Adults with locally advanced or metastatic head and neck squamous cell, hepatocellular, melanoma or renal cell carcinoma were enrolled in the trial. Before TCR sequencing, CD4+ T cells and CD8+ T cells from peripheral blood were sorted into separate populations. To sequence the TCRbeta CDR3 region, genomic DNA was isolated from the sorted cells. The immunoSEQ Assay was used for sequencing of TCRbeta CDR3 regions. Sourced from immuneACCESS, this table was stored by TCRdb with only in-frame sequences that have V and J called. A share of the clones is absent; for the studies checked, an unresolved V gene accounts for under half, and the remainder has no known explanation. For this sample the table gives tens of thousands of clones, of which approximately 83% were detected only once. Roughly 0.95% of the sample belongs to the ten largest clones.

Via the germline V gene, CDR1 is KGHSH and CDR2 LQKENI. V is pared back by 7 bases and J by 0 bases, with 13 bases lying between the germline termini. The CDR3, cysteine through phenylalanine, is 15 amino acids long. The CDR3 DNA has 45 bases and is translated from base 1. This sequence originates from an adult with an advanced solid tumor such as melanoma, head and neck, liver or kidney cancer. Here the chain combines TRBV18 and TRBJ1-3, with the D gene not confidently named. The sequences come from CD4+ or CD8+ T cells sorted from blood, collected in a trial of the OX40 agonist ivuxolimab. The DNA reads TGTGCCAGCTTAATCGACATGCGCTCTGGAAACACCATATATTTT. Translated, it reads CASLIDMRSGNTIYF.